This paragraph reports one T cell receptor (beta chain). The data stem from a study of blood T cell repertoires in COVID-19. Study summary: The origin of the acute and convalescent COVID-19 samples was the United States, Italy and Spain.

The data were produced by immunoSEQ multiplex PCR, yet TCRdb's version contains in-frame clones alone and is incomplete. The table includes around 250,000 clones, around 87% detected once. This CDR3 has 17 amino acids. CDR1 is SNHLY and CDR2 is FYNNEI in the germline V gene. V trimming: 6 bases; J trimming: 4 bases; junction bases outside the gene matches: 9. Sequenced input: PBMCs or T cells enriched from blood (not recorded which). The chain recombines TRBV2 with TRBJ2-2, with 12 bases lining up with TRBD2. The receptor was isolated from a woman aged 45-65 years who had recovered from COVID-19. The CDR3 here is CASRQGASGRATGELFF. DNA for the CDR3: TGTGCCAGCAGGCAGGGGGCTAGCGGGAGGGCCACCGGGGAGCTGTTTTTT.